This record covers a single TCR beta chain. In the original processing: By means of reference gene primer amplification, nucleated cell counts were estimated. Sequenced by immunoSEQ multiplex PCR; TCRdb stores in-frame clones only, minus some. V and J calls plus clone size are reproduced from that table; the DNA served to infer D and trimming. The sample comprises over 400,000 clones, more than 80% of which are singletons, and 1.4% rests with the top ten. The data originate from a study of blood T cell repertoires in COVID-19. Overall study: Acute and convalescent COVID-19 specimens originated in the United States, Italy and Spain. PBMCs, B-cell-depleted T cells, or T cells were the source of the cDNA or gDNA that made up the material.

This CDR3 is 15 amino acids long. The germline V gene has CDR1 SGHRS and CDR2 YFSETQ. V was clipped by 4 bases and J by 4 bases; unmatched bases: 8. The source of this sequence is a woman in her twenties or thirties with active or convalescent COVID-19. Sequencing input: peripheral blood. The rearrangement links TRBV5-1 to TRBJ1-5, with TRBD1 matching 7 bases. For the CDR3, the DNA is TGCGCCAGCAGCCTGATAGGACAGGCTAATCAGCCCCAGCATTTT. This codes for CASSLIGQANQPQHF.